This entry describes one T cell receptor beta chain. What it recognizes is unknown. Time point of the sample: newly diagnosed GD, antithyroid drugs for less than 3 months. The TCR library was made from RNA extracted from PBMCs. This record comes from a study of regulatory T cells in long-lasting Graves disease. General study findings and limits: In persistent patients, shared public clonotypes (under 3,000) outnumbered those in new patients (approximately 940).

Sequencing libraries for TCR beta were prepared with iRepertoire HTBI primers and Arm-PCR of CDR3 regions. TCRdb recomputed calls from the multiplex PCR reads with MiXCR, one row per CDR3 protein. The sample shows hundreds of thousands of distinct CDR3 sequences, roughly 16% of them seen only once. Per the germline V gene, CDR1 is SGHDN and CDR2 is FVKESK. CDR3 length: 16 residues. Between the trimmed V and J ends, which lost 3 bases and 6 bases, there was a span of 17 bases. A further study also used this sample, focusing on T cells in Graves' hyperthyroidism and ophthalmopathy. As that study records: Within blood appeared most thyroid clonotypes that had expanded above 0.001. In validation, the model predicted ophthalmopathy. These predictions came a median approximately six months before onset.

This TCR was sampled from a woman aged 40-60 years with Graves disease. This rearrangement joins TRBV14 to TRBJ2-2; weak D call: TRBD1 (6 bases). The specimen comprised peripheral blood mononuclear cells (PBMCs), sampled at new diagnosis, from a patient treated with antithyroid drugs. CDR3 amino acids: CASSQATGIVAGELFF. The CDR3 DNA reads TGTGCCAGCAGCCAGGCAACAGGGATTGTGGCCGGGGAGCTGTTTTTT.